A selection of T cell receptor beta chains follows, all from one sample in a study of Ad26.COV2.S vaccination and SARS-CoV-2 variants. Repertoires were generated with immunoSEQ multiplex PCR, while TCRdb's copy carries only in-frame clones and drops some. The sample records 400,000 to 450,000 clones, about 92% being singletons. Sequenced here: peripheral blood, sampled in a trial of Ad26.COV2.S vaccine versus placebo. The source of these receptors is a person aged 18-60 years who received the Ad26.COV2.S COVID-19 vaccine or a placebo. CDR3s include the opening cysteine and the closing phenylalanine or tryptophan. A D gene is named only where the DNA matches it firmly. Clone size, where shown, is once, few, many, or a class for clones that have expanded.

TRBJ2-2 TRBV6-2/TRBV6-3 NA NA TGTGCCAGCAGTTACACACTAGGCGTCACCGGGGAGCTGTTTTTT CASSYTLGVTGELFF
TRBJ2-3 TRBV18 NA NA TGTGCCAGCTCACGACTGGGCATAACGGGGGATACGCAGTATTTT CASSRLGITGDTQYF
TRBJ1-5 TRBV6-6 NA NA TGTGCCAGCAGCCCCGCCCTTGACAGTTTTCAGCCCCAGCATTTT CASSPALDSFQPQHF
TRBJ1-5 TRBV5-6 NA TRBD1 TGTGCCAGCAGCGGAGGGACAGGGGCTAGCAATCAGCCCCAGCATTTT CASSGGTGASNQPQHF
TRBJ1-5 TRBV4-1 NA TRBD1 TGCGCCAGCAGCCAGGAGGACAGGAATCAGCCCCAGCATTTT CASSQEDRNQPQHF
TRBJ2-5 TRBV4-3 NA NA TGCGCCAGCAGCCAAGATACTCTAGGAGAGGAGACCCAGTACTTC CASSQDTLGEETQYF
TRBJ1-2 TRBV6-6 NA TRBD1 TGTGCCAGCAGCCCTACACAGGGGGCAGACTATGGCTACACCTTC CASSPTQGADYGYTF
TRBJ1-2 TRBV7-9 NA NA TGTGCCAGCAGCTTAGAGGTTCTAGGCACAGCTTTATCATATGGCTACACCTTC CASSLEVLGTALSYGYTF
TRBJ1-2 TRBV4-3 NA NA TGCGCCAGCAGCCAAGGTGGGACAAGGGCAGAAGGCTACACCTTC CASSQGGTRAEGYTF
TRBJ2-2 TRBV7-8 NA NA TGTGCCAGCAGCTTAGCGGGGCAGGCCTTGTGGGGTACCGGGGAGCTGTTTTTT CASSLAGQALWGTGELFF
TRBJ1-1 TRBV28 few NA TGTGCCAGCAGCCGAGGGACGGTGAACACTGAAGCTTTCTTT CASSRGTVNTEAFF
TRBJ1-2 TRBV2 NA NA TGTGCCAGCAGTGGGGCGCCCCCTAACTATGGCTACACCTTC CASSGAPPNYGYTF
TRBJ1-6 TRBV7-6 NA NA TGTGCCAGCAGCTTAGGTCAGGGTTATAATTCACCCCTCCACTTT CASSLGQGYNSPLHF
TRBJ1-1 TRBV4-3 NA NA TGCGCCAGCAGCCAAGCCCCCAGTCCGGTGGTGAACACTGAAGCTTTCTTT CASSQAPSPVVNTEAFF
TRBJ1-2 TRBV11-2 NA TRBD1 TGTGCCAGCAGCCAGGACAGGAGCTATGGCTACACCTTC CASSQDRSYGYTF
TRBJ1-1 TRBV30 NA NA TGTGCCTGGAGCCCTCGGGCTCTCATAAACACTGAAGCTTTCTTT CAWSPRALINTEAFF
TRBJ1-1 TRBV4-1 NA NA TGCGCCAGCAGCCACCTACAGGGCCTCTACACTGAAGCTTTCTTT CASSHLQGLYTEAFF
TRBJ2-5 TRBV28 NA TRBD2 TGTGCCAGCAGTCCCCGGATGAGCGGGGGGGGACAAGAGACCCAGTACTTC CASSPRMSGGGQETQYF
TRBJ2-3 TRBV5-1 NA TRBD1 TGCGCCAGCAGCTTTTGGGACAGGGGAACAGATACGCAGTATTTT CASSFWDRGTDTQYF
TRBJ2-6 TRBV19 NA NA TGTGCCAGTAGTGGCCGAGACTCTGGGGCCAACGTCCTGACTTTC CASSGRDSGANVLTF
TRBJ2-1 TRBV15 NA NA TGTGCCACCAGCAGAGATCCAGGGGAAGTCTACAATGAGCAGTTCTTC CATSRDPGEVYNEQFF
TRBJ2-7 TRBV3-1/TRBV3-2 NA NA TGTGCCAGCAGCCAAGGCTCCTACGAGCAGTACTTC CASSQGSYEQYF
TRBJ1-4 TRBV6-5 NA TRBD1 TGTGCCAGCGGAGGACAGGGGAGGGAAAAACTGTTTTTT CASGGQGREKLFF
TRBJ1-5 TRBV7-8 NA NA TGTGCCAGCAGCTTAGCGCGGGTTAGCAATCAGCCCCAGCATTTT CASSLARVSNQPQHF
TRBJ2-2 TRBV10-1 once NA TGCGCCAGCAGTCAGGGTACCGGGGAGCTGTTTTTT CASSQGTGELFF
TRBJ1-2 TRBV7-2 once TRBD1 TGTGCCAGCAGCCTTACAGGGGTTAGCTATGGCTACACCTTC CASSLTGVSYGYTF
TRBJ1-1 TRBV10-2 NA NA TGCGCCAGCAGTGGGCAGGGCGCTGAAGCTTTCTTT CASSGQGAEAFF
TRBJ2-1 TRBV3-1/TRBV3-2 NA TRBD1 TGTGCCAGCAGCCACCAAGGGGGACAGTACAATGAGCAGTTCTTC CASSHQGGQYNEQFF
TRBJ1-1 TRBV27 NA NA TGTGCCAGCAGTTTATTCCGTTGGACAGATAAAGCTACTGAAGCTTTCTTT CASSLFRWTDKATEAFF